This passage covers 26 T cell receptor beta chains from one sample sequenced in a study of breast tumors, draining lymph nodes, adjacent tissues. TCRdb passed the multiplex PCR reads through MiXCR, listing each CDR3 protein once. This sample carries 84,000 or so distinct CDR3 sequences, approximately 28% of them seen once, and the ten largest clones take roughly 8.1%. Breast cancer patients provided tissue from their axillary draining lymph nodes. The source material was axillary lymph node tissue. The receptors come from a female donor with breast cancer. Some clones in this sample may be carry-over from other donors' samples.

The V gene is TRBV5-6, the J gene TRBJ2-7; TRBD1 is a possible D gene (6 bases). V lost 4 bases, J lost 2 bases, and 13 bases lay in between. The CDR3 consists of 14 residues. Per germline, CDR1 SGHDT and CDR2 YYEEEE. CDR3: CASSIAGTTYEQYF. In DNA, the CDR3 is TGTGCCAGCAGCATAGCCGGGACAACCTACGAGCAGTACTTC.

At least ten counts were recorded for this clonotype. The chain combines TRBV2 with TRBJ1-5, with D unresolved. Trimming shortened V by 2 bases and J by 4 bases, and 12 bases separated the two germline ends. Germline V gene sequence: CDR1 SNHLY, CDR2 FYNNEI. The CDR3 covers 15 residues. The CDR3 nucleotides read TGTGCCAGCAGTGAATCTGCAGGTGCAAATCAGCCCCAGCATTTT. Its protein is CASSESAGANQPQHF.

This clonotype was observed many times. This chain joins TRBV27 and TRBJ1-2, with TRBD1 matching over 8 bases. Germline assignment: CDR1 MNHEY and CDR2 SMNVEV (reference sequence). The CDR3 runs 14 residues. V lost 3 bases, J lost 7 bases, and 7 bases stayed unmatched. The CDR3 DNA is TGTGCCAGCAGTTTCAACGGACAGGGAGGTGGCTACACCTTC. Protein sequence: CASSFNGQGGGYTF.

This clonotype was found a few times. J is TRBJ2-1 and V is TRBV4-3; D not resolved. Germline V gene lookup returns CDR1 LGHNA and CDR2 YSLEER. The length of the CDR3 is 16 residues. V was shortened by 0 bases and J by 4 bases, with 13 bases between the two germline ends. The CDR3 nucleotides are TGCGCCAGCAGCCAAGATGTAGCTGGCGAATACAATGAGCAGTTCTTC. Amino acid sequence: CASSQDVAGEYNEQFF.

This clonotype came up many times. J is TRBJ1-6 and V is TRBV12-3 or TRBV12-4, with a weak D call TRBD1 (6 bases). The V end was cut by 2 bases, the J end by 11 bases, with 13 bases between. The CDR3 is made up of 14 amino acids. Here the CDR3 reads CASSLNTGSTPLHF. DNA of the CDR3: TGTGCCAGCAGTTTAAATACAGGGTCAACACCCCTCCACTTT.

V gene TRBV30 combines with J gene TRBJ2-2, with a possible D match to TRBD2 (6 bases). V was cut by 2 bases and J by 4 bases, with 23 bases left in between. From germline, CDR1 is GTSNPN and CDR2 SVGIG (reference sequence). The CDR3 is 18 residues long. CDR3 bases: TGTGCCTGGAGTCTTCCTCTAGTGAGACTAGTTTCCACCGGGGAGCTGTTTTTT. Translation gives CAWSLPLVRLVSTGELFF.

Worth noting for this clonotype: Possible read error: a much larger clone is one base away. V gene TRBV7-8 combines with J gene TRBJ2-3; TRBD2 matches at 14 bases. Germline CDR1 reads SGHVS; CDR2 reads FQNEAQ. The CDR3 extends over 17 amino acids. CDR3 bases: TGTGCCAGCAGCCCAGGGACTAGCGGGAGAGTAACAGATCCGCAGTATTTT. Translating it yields CASSPGTSGRVTDPQYF.

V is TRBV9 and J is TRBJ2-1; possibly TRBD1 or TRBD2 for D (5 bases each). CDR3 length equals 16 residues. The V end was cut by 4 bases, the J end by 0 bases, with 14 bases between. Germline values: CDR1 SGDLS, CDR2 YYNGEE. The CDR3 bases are TGTGCCAGCAGCCCCGGGGCAGGAAGCTCCTACAATGAGCAGTTCTTC. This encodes CASSPGAGSSYNEQFF.

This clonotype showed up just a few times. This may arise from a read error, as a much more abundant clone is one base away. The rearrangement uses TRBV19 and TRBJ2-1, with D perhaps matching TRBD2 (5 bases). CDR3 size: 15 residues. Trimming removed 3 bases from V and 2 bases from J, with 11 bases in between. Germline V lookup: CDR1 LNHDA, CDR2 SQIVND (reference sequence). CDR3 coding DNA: TGTGCCAGTAGTATTGCCGGGAACCCCTACAATGAGCAGTTCTTC. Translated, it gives CASSIAGNPYNEQFF.

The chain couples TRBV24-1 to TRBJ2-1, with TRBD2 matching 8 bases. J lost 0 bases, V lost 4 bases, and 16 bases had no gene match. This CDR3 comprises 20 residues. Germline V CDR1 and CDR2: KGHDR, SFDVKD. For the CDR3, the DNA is TGTGCCACCAGTGACCGGCGGGGGGCTAGTAGTCCGAGCTCCTACAATGAGCAGTTCTTC. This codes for CATSDRRGASSPSSYNEQFF.

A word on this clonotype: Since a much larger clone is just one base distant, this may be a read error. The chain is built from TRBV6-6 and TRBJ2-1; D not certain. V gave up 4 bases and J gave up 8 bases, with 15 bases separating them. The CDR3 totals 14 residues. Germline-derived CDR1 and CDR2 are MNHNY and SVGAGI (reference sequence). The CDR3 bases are TGTGCCAGCAGTTGCTCGACAACCTCCGATGAGCAGTTCTTC. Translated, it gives CASSCSTTSDEQFF.

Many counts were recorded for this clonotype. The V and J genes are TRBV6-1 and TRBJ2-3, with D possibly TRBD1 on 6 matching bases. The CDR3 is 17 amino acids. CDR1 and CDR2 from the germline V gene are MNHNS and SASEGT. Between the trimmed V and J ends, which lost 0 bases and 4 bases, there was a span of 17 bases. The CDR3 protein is CASSEARGWVKSDTQYF. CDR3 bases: TGTGCCAGCAGTGAAGCGAGGGGGTGGGTTAAATCAGATACGCAGTATTTT.

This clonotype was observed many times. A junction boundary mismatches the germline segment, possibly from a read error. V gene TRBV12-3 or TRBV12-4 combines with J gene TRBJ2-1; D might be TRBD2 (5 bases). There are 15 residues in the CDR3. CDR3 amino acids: CASSLASHTNNEQFF. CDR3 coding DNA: TGTGCCAGCAGTCTAGCATCCCATACTAACAATGAGCAGTTCTTC.

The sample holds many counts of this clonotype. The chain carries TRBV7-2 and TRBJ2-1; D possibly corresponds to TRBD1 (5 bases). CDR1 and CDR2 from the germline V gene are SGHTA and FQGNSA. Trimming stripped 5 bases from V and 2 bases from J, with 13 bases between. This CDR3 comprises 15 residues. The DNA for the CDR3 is TGTGCCAGCAGCAATCAGGGCCCGCCCTACAATGAGCAGTTCTTC. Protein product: CASSNQGPPYNEQFF.

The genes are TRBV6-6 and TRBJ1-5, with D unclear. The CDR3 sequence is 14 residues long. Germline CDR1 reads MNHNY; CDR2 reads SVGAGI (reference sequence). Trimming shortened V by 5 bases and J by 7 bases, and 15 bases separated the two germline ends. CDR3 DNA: TGTGCCAGCAGTAAGAAGACCTACGAGCAGCCCCAGCATTTT. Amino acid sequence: CASSKKTYEQPQHF.

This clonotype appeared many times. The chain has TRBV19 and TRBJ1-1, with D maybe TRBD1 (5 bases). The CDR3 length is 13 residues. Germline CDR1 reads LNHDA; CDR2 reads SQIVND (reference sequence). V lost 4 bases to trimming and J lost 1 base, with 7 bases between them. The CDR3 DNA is TGTGCCAGTAGTAGGGACCGGAACACTGAAGCTTTCTTT. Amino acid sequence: CASSRDRNTEAFF.

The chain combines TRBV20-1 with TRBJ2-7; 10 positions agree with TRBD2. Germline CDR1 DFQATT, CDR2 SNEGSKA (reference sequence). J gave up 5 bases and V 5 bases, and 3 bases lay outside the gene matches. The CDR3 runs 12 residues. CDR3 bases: TGCAGTGCTCTACTAGCGGGGAACGAGCAGTACTTC. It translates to CSALLAGNEQYF.

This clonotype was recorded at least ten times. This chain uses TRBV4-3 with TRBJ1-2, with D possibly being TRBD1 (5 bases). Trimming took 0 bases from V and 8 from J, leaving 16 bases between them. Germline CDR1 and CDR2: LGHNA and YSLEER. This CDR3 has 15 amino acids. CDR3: CASSQDGQGAKGYTF. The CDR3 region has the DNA TGCGCCAGCAGCCAAGATGGACAAGGGGCAAAAGGCTACACCTTC.

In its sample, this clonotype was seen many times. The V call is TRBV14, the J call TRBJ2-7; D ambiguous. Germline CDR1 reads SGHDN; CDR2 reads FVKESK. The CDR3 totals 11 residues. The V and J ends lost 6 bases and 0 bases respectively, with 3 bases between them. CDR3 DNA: TGTGCCAGCAGGGGCTCCTACGAGCAGTACTTC. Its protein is CASRGSYEQYF. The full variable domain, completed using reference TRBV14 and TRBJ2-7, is EAGVTQFPSHSVIEKGQTVTLRCDPISGHDNLYWYRRVMGKEIKFLLHFVKESKQDESGMPNNRFLAERTGGTYSTLKVQPAELEDSGVYFCASRGSYEQYFGPGTRLTVT.

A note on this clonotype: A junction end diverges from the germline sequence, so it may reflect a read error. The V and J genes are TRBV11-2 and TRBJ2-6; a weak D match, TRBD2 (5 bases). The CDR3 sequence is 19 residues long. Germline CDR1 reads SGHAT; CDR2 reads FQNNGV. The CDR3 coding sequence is TGTGCCAGCGGCTTAAGAAGGGAGCCGGCCTTCTCTGGGGCCAACGTCCTGACTTTC. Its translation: CASGLRREPAFSGANVLTF.

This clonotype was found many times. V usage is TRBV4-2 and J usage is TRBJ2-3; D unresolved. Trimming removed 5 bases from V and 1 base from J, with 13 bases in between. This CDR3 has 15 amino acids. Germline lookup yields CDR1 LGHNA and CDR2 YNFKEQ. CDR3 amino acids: CASSALTAGTDTQYF. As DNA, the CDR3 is TGTGCCAGCAGCGCCCTTACGGCCGGCACAGATACGCAGTATTTT.

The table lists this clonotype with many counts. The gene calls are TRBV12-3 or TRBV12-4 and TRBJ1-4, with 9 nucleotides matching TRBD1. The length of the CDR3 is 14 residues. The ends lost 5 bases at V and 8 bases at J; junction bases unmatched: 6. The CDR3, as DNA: TGTGCCAGCAGTACCGGGACAGGGCGGGAAAAACTGTTTTTT. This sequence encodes CASSTGTGREKLFF.

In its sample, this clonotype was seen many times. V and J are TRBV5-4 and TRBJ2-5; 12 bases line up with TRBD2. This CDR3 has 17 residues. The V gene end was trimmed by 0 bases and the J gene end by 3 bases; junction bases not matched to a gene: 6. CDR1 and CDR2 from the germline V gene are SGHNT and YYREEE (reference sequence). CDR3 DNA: TGTGCCAGCAGCTTGGCCGTTACTAGCGGGAGGAAAGAGACCCAGTACTTC. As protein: CASSLAVTSGRKETQYF.

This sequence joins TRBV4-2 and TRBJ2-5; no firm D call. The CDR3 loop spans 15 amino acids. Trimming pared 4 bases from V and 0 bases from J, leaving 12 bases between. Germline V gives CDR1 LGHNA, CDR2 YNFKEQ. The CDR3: CASSLYLSYQETQYF. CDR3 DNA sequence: TGTGCCAGCAGCCTATACCTTTCGTACCAAGAGACCCAGTACTTC.

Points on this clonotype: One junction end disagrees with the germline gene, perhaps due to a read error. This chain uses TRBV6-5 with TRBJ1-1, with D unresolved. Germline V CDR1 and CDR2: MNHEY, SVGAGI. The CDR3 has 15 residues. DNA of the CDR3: TGTGCCAGCAGTTCCCCGGGATGGGTGAACTCTGAAGCTTTCTTT. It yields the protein CASSSPGWVNSEAFF.

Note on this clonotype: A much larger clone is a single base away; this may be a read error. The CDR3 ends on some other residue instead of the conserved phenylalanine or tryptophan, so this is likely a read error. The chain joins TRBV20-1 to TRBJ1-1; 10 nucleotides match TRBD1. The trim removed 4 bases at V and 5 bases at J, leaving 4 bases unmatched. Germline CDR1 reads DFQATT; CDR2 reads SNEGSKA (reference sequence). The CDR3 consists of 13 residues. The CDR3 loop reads CSATGTGVTEAFL. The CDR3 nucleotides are TGCAGTGCTACCGGGACAGGGGTAACTGAAGCTTTCCTT.